These 32 T cell receptor beta chains came from one sample sequenced in a study of monozygotic twins with inflammatory bowel disease (dated by TCRdb to about 2019). Library preparation employed 5' RACE. Sequencing was carried out with an Illumina HiSeq 2500. TCRdb reprocessed the reads, reporting each CDR3 protein sequence once and no DNA. The table kept for this sample lists approximately 420,000 distinct CDR3 sequences. Clones ranked in the top ten supply around 2.3% of the sample. Sample: blood. These receptors came from a human donor with ulcerative colitis or Crohn's disease, or a healthy co-twin of an affected twin (not recorded which).

This chain links TRBV7-9 with TRBJ2-7; TCRdb's D gene call, TRBD1, goes unchecked for lack of DNA. Germline CDR1 reads SEHNR; CDR2 reads FQNEAQ (reference sequence). This CDR3 is 17 amino acids long. This CDR3 is CASSSLSGGFSPYEQYF.

The gene calls are TRBV11-2 and TRBJ2-7; TCRdb's D call of TRBD2 is untestable without DNA. The CDR3 spans 13 residues. Germline V gene data show CDR1 as SGHAT and CDR2 as FQNNGV. CDR3 sequence: CASSSKLASGQYF.

This chain joins TRBV7-3 and TRBJ2-3. Germline lookup yields CDR1 SGHTA and CDR2 FQGTGA. This CDR3 comprises 14 residues. The CDR3 sequence: CASSLTHYTDTQYF. Combining the CDR3 with reference TRBV7-3 and TRBJ2-3 gives the whole variable domain GAGVSQTPSNKVTEKGKYVELRCDPISGHTALYWYRQSLGQGPEFLIYFQGTGAADDSGLPNDRFFAVRPEGSVSTLKIQRTERGDSAVYLCASSLTHYTDTQYFGPGTRLTVL.

This sequence joins TRBV6-6 and TRBJ1-6; as DNA is missing, the TRBD1 call by TCRdb cannot be tested. The CDR3 runs to 13 residues. From germline, CDR1 is MNHNY and CDR2 SVGAGI (reference sequence). CDR3 sequence reads: CASSLQGHSPLHF.

This chain connects TRBV5-4 to TRBJ1-1. This CDR3 is built from 15 residues. Per the germline V gene, CDR1 is SGHNT and CDR2 is YYREEE (reference sequence). The CDR3 region is CASSLPSRGLGEAFF.

The CDR3 spells CASNWWGEQYF. V usage is TRBV19 and J usage is TRBJ2-7. The germline CDR1 and CDR2 sequences are LNHDA and SQIVND (reference sequence). The CDR3 consists of 11 residues.

V usage is TRBV5-5 and J usage is TRBJ2-5; TCRdb calls TRBD1, which cannot be checked without DNA. CDR1 and CDR2 (germline): SGHKS, YYEKEE (reference sequence). The CDR3 consists of 17 residues. CDR3 sequence: CASSRDRDRTYQETQYF.

The chain carries TRBV5-1 and TRBJ1-6. Looked up from germline, CDR1 is SGHRS and CDR2 is YFSETQ. The CDR3 is 15 residues long. Here the CDR3 reads CASSGGTTRNSPLHF.

This chain uses TRBV7-2 with TRBJ2-5. The CDR3 is made up of 13 amino acids. From germline, CDR1 is SGHTA and CDR2 FQGNSA. The CDR3 region is CASRFGYQETQYF.

The chain has TRBV12-5 and TRBJ2-1; TCRdb selects TRBD2, and the lack of DNA leaves this call unchecked. The CDR3 extends over 18 amino acids. CDR1 LGHNT and CDR2 FRNRAP come from the germline V gene. CDR3 sequence reads: CASGLATGLAGSYNEQFF.

The gene calls are TRBV20-1 and TRBJ1-1; the D call of TRBD1 rests on TCRdb alone, since no DNA is present to check it. The CDR3 is made up of 14 amino acids. The V gene's germline CDR1 is DFQATT and CDR2 SNEGSKA (reference sequence). The CDR3 here is CSADDTGGGFEAFF.

The chain employs TRBV3-1 and TRBJ2-1; absent DNA, TCRdb's TRBD2 call cannot be checked. The CDR3 loop spans 17 amino acids. Germline CDR1 LGHDT, CDR2 YNNKEL (reference sequence). CDR3 protein: CASKAREGPYEYNEQFF.

This chain connects TRBV2 to TRBJ2-1; the D call from TCRdb, TRBD2, cannot be confirmed without DNA. This CDR3 region has 16 residues. Germline values: CDR1 SNHLY, CDR2 FYNNEI. The CDR3 loop reads CASSRTRPKMENEHFF. Full variable domain (missing parts from reference TRBV2 and TRBJ2-1): EPEVTQTPSHQVTQMGQEVILRCVPISNHLYFYWYRQILGQKVEFLVSFYNNEISEKSEIFDDQFSVERPDGSNFTLKIRSTKLEDSAMYFCASSRTRPKMENEHFFGPGTRLTVL.

The chain couples TRBV24-1 to TRBJ2-1; the D gene TCRdb calls, TRBD2, cannot be checked with no DNA. CDR3 size: 14 residues. CDR1 is KGHDR, CDR2 SFDVKD, per germline. The CDR3 loop is CATSSPAGVGEQFF.

The chain uses TRBV20-1 and TRBJ2-3; TCRdb indicates TRBD2, and absent DNA this call remains unverified. There are 14 residues in the CDR3. Germline V gene data show CDR1 as DFQATT and CDR2 as SNEGSKA (reference sequence). The CDR3 spells CSASSVDYTDTQYF.

This sequence joins TRBV2 and TRBJ1-1. The CDR3 is made up of 13 amino acids. The germline V gene encodes CDR1 SNHLY and CDR2 FYNNEI. Here the CDR3 reads CASNLKPNTEAFF.

The chain combines TRBV18 with TRBJ2-7; TCRdb's D call of TRBD2 is untestable without DNA. The CDR3 is made up of 13 amino acids. Germline V gene data show CDR1 as KGHSH and CDR2 as LQKENI. The CDR3 loop reads CASSPGTSGGQYF. Combining the CDR3 with reference TRBV18 and TRBJ2-7 gives the whole variable domain NAGVMQNPRHLVRRRGQEARLRCSPMKGHSHVYWYRQLPEEGLKFMVYLQKENIIDESGMPKERFSAEFPKEGPSILRIQQVVRGDSAAYFCASSPGTSGGQYFGPGTRLTVT.

This chain uses TRBV20-1 with TRBJ2-3; TCRdb calls TRBD2, which cannot be checked without DNA. The V gene's germline CDR1 is DFQATT and CDR2 SNEGSKA (reference sequence). This CDR3 has 16 residues. The CDR3 here is CSARRSSGVSTDTQYF.

The rearrangement uses TRBV6-5 and TRBJ2-5. There are 15 residues in the CDR3. Germline-derived CDR1 and CDR2 are MNHEY and SVGAGI. This CDR3 is CASSYPMRHQETQYF.

This chain links TRBV12-3 or TRBV12-4 with TRBJ2-1; the TCRdb call, TRBD2, lacks DNA for checking. The CDR3 is made up of 17 amino acids. The CDR3 here is CASRPTSGTSSYNEQFF.

The chain couples TRBV6-2 or TRBV6-3 to TRBJ1-6; TCRdb designates TRBD1, a call that cannot be tested without DNA. This CDR3 is built from 16 residues. Germline CDR1 and CDR2: MNHEY and SVGEGT. CDR3 residues: CASSPADWDPGSPLHF.

The chain has TRBV12-3 or TRBV12-4 and TRBJ2-7; TCRdb proposes TRBD1, but this gene call is untestable without DNA. The CDR3 is made up of 15 amino acids. The CDR3 reads CASSPPSGSSYEQYF.

This rearrangement joins TRBV20-1 to TRBJ2-2; TCRdb picks TRBD2, but there is no DNA to check that call. Germline CDR1 and CDR2: DFQATT and SNEGSKA (reference sequence). CDR3 length equals 13 residues. CDR3 residues: CSASGALNGELFF.

V is TRBV7-9 and J is TRBJ2-7. CDR1 is SEHNR, CDR2 FQNEAQ, per germline (reference sequence). This CDR3 is 12 amino acids long. The CDR3 protein is CASSLQPYEQYF.

The rearrangement joins TRBV12-3 or TRBV12-4 to TRBJ1-2. The CDR3 loop spans 15 amino acids. The CDR3 here is CASRRGTATNYGYTF.

The V and J genes are TRBV7-9 and TRBJ2-5. From germline, CDR1 is SEHNR and CDR2 FQNEAQ (reference sequence). The CDR3 totals 13 residues. CDR3 region: CASSFGPSETQYF.

The chain combines TRBV27 with TRBJ2-4; the TCRdb call, TRBD1, lacks DNA for checking. CDR3 length: 15 residues. The germline V gene encodes CDR1 MNHEY and CDR2 SMNVEV (reference sequence). CDR3 sequence reads: CASSPTGDPKNIQYF.

The chain links TRBV19 to TRBJ2-5. Germline V gives CDR1 LNHDA, CDR2 SQIVND (reference sequence). This CDR3 has 15 residues. The CDR3 reads CASSTLGGGWETQYF.

The chain combines TRBV19 with TRBJ2-7; checking the TCRdb D call of TRBD2 is not possible without DNA. CDR3 length equals 15 residues. The V gene's germline CDR1 is LNHDA and CDR2 SQIVND (reference sequence). CDR3 in amino acids: CASSSLAGVSYEQYF.

This chain connects TRBV5-1 to TRBJ1-1. In germline, CDR1 is SGHRS, CDR2 YFSETQ. This CDR3 is 15 amino acids long. The CDR3 here is CASSFFGVGTTEAFF.

The J gene is TRBJ2-2, the V gene TRBV10-3; TCRdb's D call of TRBD2 is untestable without DNA. The V gene's germline CDR1 is ENHRY and CDR2 SYGVKD. This CDR3 region has 16 residues. CDR3 region: CAISEFLAGVSGELFF.

The V gene is TRBV6-2 or TRBV6-3, the J gene TRBJ1-6; TCRdb's D call, TRBD1, is unchecked because there is no DNA. In germline, CDR1 is MNHEY, CDR2 SVGEGT. CDR3 length: 14 amino acids. CDR3 sequence: CASSSGQASSPLHF.